This T cell receptor (beta chain) stems from a study of blood T cell repertoires in COVID-19. Study-wide background: Researchers got acute and convalescent COVID-19 samples from the United States, Italy and Spain.

Researchers sorted participants into cohorts using their self-reported clinical history. Resolution of symptoms, clearance, or two negative PCRs was present in recovered Cohort 3 donors. Only in-frame clones appear in the TCRdb table, and some are missing; sequencing was by immunoSEQ multiplex PCR. The sample records hundreds of thousands of clones, 85% being singletons. This sequence was found in a man aged 35-49 years who had recovered from COVID-19. The material sequenced was PBMCs or T cells enriched from blood (not recorded which).

CDR3 coding DNA: TGTGCCAGCAGTTACGGCCCCCGAGGAGGTCAGCCCCAGCATTTT. Protein product: CASSYGPRGGQPQHF. The chain has TRBV6-2 or TRBV6-3 and TRBJ1-5; D is uncertain. The V end was cut by 2 bases, the J end by 6 bases, with 14 bases between. Germline V gene lookup returns CDR1 MNHEY and CDR2 SVGEGT. The CDR3 sequence is 15 residues long.